This T cell receptor (beta chain) was profiled in a study of T cells in women clearing cervical HPV infection. Produced via immunoSEQ multiplex PCR; TCRdb's table is partial and in-frame only. Its table records approximately 18,000 clones. The TCR comes from a woman between 18 and 75 years old with a cervical HPV16 infection that either progressed to CIN3+ or cleared (not recorded which). The sequenced material came from blood buffy coat.

The part of the CDR3 DNA that was read is TGTGCCTGGAGTGGGGGGCAGTGGCAGCCG. Protein product: CAWSGGQWQP. In full, the CDR3 reads CAWSGGQWQPQYF. The chain carries TRBV30 and TRBJ2-3; D may be TRBD1 (6 bases). Sequencing ends 3 residues short of the CDR3 end; the germline J gene provides the rest. The CDR3 has 13 residues. CDR1 and CDR2 (germline): GTSNPN, SVGIG (reference sequence).